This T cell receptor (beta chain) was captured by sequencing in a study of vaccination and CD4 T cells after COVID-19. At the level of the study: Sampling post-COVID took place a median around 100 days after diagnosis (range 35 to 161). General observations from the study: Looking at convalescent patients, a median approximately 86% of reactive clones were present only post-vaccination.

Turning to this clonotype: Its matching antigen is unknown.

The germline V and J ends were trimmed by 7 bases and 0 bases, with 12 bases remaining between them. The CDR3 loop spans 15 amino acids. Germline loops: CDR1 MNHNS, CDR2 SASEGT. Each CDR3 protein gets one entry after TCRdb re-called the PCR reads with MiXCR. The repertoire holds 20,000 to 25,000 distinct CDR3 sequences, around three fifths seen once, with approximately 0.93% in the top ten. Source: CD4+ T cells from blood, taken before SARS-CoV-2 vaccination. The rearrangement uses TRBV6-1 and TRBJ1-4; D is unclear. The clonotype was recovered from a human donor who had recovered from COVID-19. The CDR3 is CASTGVGTTNEKLFF. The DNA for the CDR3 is TGTGCCAGCACCGGGGTAGGGACAACTAATGAAAAACTGTTTTTT.